The 24 T cell receptor beta chains in this list originate from one sample, sequenced in a study of blood T cell repertoires in COVID-19. Using immunoSEQ multiplex PCR, the repertoire was profiled, and TCRdb retains in-frame clones only, with some absent. The sample shows about 300,000 clones, 89% of them seen only once. The sequenced material came from peripheral blood. Every receptor here comes from a young man who had recovered from COVID-19.

A few counts support this clone. The chain carries TRBV5-6 and TRBJ1-2, with TRBD1 identical over 12 bases. The germline V gene encodes CDR1 SGHDT and CDR2 YYEEEE. After removal of 4 bases from V and 4 bases from J, the junction contained 8 bases not matched to a gene. There are 16 residues in the CDR3. CDR3 amino acids: CASSAPGQGASYGYTF. In nucleotides, the CDR3 is TGTGCCAGCAGCGCGCCGGGACAGGGGGCTAGCTATGGCTACACCTTC.

The chain carries TRBV18 and TRBJ2-6; weak D call: TRBD1 (5 bases). V shed 1 base and J shed 1 base, with 17 bases lying between them. The CDR3 is 19 amino acids. CDR1 is KGHSH, CDR2 LQKENI, per germline. The CDR3 sequence: CASSPRAGSVESGANVLTF. Here the CDR3 DNA reads TGTGCCAGCTCACCACGGGCAGGGTCAGTAGAATCTGGGGCCAACGTCCTGACTTTC.

The chain employs TRBV15 and TRBJ1-4, with D possibly being TRBD1 (6 bases). The CDR3 is 17 amino acids. Looked up from germline, CDR1 is LNHNV and CDR2 is YYDKDF (reference sequence). The V and J ends lost 3 bases and 7 bases respectively, with 21 bases between them. Written as DNA, the CDR3 is TGTGCCACCAGCAGTAGGGGACACGCAACTGGCCTTGAAAAACTGTTTTTT. As protein: CATSSRGHATGLEKLFF.

V gene TRBV15 combines with J gene TRBJ1-6, with D maybe TRBD1 (6 bases). This CDR3 is built from 14 residues. The ends were cut back, 5 bases at V and 10 bases at J, with 15 bases in the middle. Per germline, CDR1 LNHNV and CDR2 YYDKDF (reference sequence). CDR3 bases: TGTGCCACCAGCGTACAGGGAGAGGGATCACCCCTCCACTTT. As protein: CATSVQGEGSPLHF.

This clone was detected a few times. This rearrangement joins TRBV18 to TRBJ1-5; a possible D gene is TRBD1 (5 bases). The CDR3 spans 15 residues. Trimming cost V 2 bases and J 3 bases, with 11 bases left between them. The germline CDR1 and CDR2 sequences are KGHSH and LQKENI. The CDR3 nucleotides are TGTGCCAGCTCACCATACGGGGGTGTCAATCAGCCCCAGCATTTT. Protein sequence: CASSPYGGVNQPQHF.

This rearrangement joins TRBV28 to TRBJ1-1; D is unresolved. V lost 5 bases to trimming and J lost 11 bases, with 18 bases between them. In germline, CDR1 is MDHEN, CDR2 SYDVKM. CDR3 length: 13 residues. The CDR3 loop reads CASSLKTSPGAFF. CDR3 bases: TGTGCCAGCAGTCTCAAGACATCACCGGGGGCTTTCTTT.

This clone was detected once. The rearrangement joins TRBV9 to TRBJ1-1; tentative D call: TRBD1 (5 bases). From germline, CDR1 is SGDLS and CDR2 YYNGEE. Deletions cut 3 bases from V and 0 bases from J, with 12 bases between. This CDR3 spans 15 amino acids. CDR3 coding DNA: TGTGCCAGCAGCGCCGAGGACAATATGAACACTGAAGCTTTCTTT. Encoded protein: CASSAEDNMNTEAFF.

J is TRBJ2-7 and V is TRBV9; TRBD2 matches at 8 bases. This CDR3 has 15 residues. The V and J ends lost 3 bases and 4 bases, in that order; junction bases with no gene match: 9. Germline V gene data show CDR1 as SGDLS and CDR2 as YYNGEE. CDR3 in DNA: TGTGCCAGCAGCGCCGAAGCGGGAGAGGCTTACGAGCAGTACTTC. Its protein is CASSAEAGEAYEQYF.

CDR3 amino acids: CASSDASGSSYEQYF. CDR3 nucleotides: TGTGCCAGCAGTGACGCCAGCGGGAGCTCCTACGAGCAGTACTTC. The chain uses TRBV25-1 and TRBJ2-7, with 8 nucleotides matching TRBD2. This CDR3 has 15 residues. Germline V gives CDR1 MGHDK, CDR2 SYGVNS. V lost 3 bases to trimming and J lost 0 bases; unmatched junction nucleotides: 4.

The chain uses TRBV10-3 and TRBJ2-7, with 8 positions matching TRBD1. This CDR3 spans 13 amino acids. V lost 6 bases and J lost 2; bases outside the gene matches: 3. The V gene's germline CDR1 is ENHRY and CDR2 SYGVKD. The CDR3: CAIRDRGPYEQYF. The CDR3, as DNA: TGTGCCATCAGAGACAGGGGACCCTACGAGCAGTACTTC.

The chain couples TRBV9 to TRBJ2-5; 8 bases match TRBD2. The germline V gene has CDR1 SGDLS and CDR2 YYNGEE. This CDR3 spans 14 amino acids. The trim removed 4 bases at V and 1 base at J, leaving 3 bases unmatched. The chain's CDR3 is CASSSGLAQETQYF. CDR3 DNA sequence: TGTGCCAGCAGCTCAGGACTAGCCCAAGAGACCCAGTACTTC. Combining the CDR3 with reference TRBV9 and TRBJ2-5 gives the whole variable domain DSGVTQTPKHLITATGQRVTLRCSPRSGDLSVYWYQQSLDQGLQFLIQYYNGEERAKGNILERFSAQQFPDLHSELNLSSLELGDSALYFCASSSGLAQETQYFGPGTRLLVL.

This clone was counted a single time. J is TRBJ2-1 and V is TRBV19; TRBD2 agrees at 7 bases. The V segment lost 7 bases and the J segment 4 bases; nucleotides outside the gene matches: 7. Germline V gene lookup returns CDR1 LNHDA and CDR2 SQIVND (reference sequence). The CDR3 covers 14 residues. CDR3 amino acids: CASTSAGSYNEQFF. For the CDR3, the DNA is TGTGCCAGTACCTCAGCGGGGTCTTACAATGAGCAGTTCTTC. Full variable domain (outside the CDR3, taken from reference TRBV19 and TRBJ2-1): DGGITQSPKYLFRKEGQNVTLSCEQNLNHDAMYWYRQDPGQGLRLIYYSQIVNDFQKGDIAEGYSVSREKKESFPLTVTSAQKNPTAFYLCASTSAGSYNEQFFGPGTRLTVL.

The chain is built from TRBV29-1 and TRBJ2-5; tentative D call: TRBD1 (5 bases). There are 17 residues in the CDR3. V was cut by 0 bases and J by 4 bases, with 21 bases left in between. Germline V gene data show CDR1 as SQVTM and CDR2 as ANQGSEA. The CDR3 loop reads CSVEDRWSGISRETQYF. CDR3 nucleotides: TGCAGCGTTGAAGATCGGTGGTCAGGGATTTCCAGAGAGACCCAGTACTTC.

The rearrangement joins TRBV27 to TRBJ1-2; TRBD1 aligns across 7 bases. The CDR3 is 14 amino acids. Germline CDR1 MNHEY, CDR2 SMNVEV (reference sequence). The J segment lost 3 bases and the V segment lost 8 bases, leaving 9 bases of the junction unmatched. The CDR3 protein is CASSIGQAYYGYTF. The DNA for the CDR3 is TGTGCCAGCTCCATCGGACAGGCCTACTATGGCTACACCTTC.

The chain uses TRBV4-1 and TRBJ2-2; 7 bases fit TRBD1. V trimming: 5 bases; J trimming: 5 bases; junction bases outside the gene matches: 8. The CDR3 has 15 residues. Germline V gene data show CDR1 as MGHRA and CDR2 as YSYEKL. The CDR3 spells CASSTIQTGTGELFF. The CDR3 DNA sequence: TGCGCCAGCAGCACAATTCAGACAGGGACCGGGGAGCTGTTTTTT.

This clone was seen once. The chain joins TRBV18 to TRBJ1-4; a weak D match, TRBD1 (6 bases). Germline V gene sequence: CDR1 KGHSH, CDR2 LQKENI. CDR3 length: 15 amino acids. Trimming stripped 5 bases from V and 8 bases from J, with 18 bases between. CDR3 nucleotide sequence: TGTGCCAGCTCAATCTCGCAGGGGTTAGGCGAAAAACTGTTTTTT. Residues: CASSISQGLGEKLFF.

The V and J genes are TRBV6-4 and TRBJ2-7, with TRBD2 as a possible D gene (7 bases). This CDR3 contains 16 residues. V was pared by 6 bases and J by 4 bases, with 22 bases between. Germline loops: CDR1 MRHNA, CDR2 SNTAGT. In DNA form, the CDR3 reads TGTGCCAGCAGCTCCTGGGGGGGGACATCAGAATACGAGCAGTACTTC. Protein sequence: CASSSWGGTSEYEQYF.

The J gene is TRBJ1-1, the V gene TRBV5-6; D not resolved. The CDR3 has 16 residues. Trimming shortened V by 0 bases and J by 1 base, and 13 bases separated the two germline ends. Per the germline V gene, CDR1 is SGHDT and CDR2 is YYEEEE. CDR3 sequence reads: CASSLARRERNTEAFF. CDR3 DNA: TGTGCCAGCAGCTTGGCCAGGAGGGAAAGGAACACTGAAGCTTTCTTT.

V is TRBV3-1 (or the pseudogene TRBV3-2) and J is TRBJ1-1, with D tentatively TRBD1 (6 bases). There are 13 residues in the CDR3. Per germline, CDR1 LGHDT and CDR2 YNNKEL (reference sequence). CDR3 residues: CVGYKEDRAEAFF. DNA of the CDR3: TGTGTCGGTTATAAAGAGGACAGAGCCGAAGCTTTCTTT.

CDR3 protein: CASSPQGSGSANEQFF. Here the CDR3 DNA reads TGTGCCAGCAGCCCTCAAGGTAGCGGGAGTGCGAATGAGCAGTTCTTC. The chain uses TRBV4-2 and TRBJ2-1; 9 bases fit TRBD2. CDR3 length: 16 amino acids. The junction had 11 bases not matched to a gene; V was cut back by 4 bases and J by 7 bases. Germline CDR1 is LGHNA and CDR2 is YNFKEQ.

As for this clone: Other nucleotide sequences in the sample specify the same CDR3. The gene calls are TRBV7-3 and TRBJ2-7, with TRBD2 identical over 8 bases. V was pared by 5 bases and J by 3 bases, with 6 bases of the junction left unmatched. Germline-derived CDR1 and CDR2 are SGHTA and FQGTGA. The CDR3 is 14 residues long. The CDR3 loop reads CASSPSGGSYEQYF. As DNA, the CDR3 is TGTGCCAGCAGCCCCAGCGGGGGAAGCTACGAGCAGTACTTC.

This clone was counted a single time. The V gene is TRBV2, the J gene TRBJ1-6; 9 bases match TRBD1. Germline assignment: CDR1 SNHLY and CDR2 FYNNEI. V lost 4 bases and J lost 9; bases outside the gene matches: 4. The length of the CDR3 is 14 residues. Here the CDR3 DNA reads TGTGCCAGCAGTGCGACAGGGGGTTCTTCACCCCTCCACTTT. Its translation is CASSATGGSSPLHF.

J is TRBJ2-7 and V is TRBV18; tentatively, D is TRBD1 (6 bases). The CDR3 covers 12 residues. Trimming left V 2 bases short and J 6 bases short, with 8 bases between. Per the germline V gene, CDR1 is KGHSH and CDR2 is LQKENI. For the CDR3, the DNA is TGTGCCAGCTCACCAGGGGGCGCCGAGCAGTACTTC. Translation: CASSPGGAEQYF.

This clone was recorded once. This chain joins TRBV6-5 and TRBJ2-5; 7 bases agree with TRBD1. V shed 6 bases, J shed 1 base, and the junction held 5 bases outside the gene matches. Looked up from germline, CDR1 is MNHEY and CDR2 is SVGAGI. The CDR3 is made up of 14 amino acids. CDR3 region: CASSRGQAQETQYF. For the CDR3, the DNA is TGTGCCAGCAGCCGCGGACAGGCCCAAGAGACCCAGTACTTC.